The T cell receptor (beta chain) described here comes from a study of OX40 agonist ivuxolimab in advanced cancers. The method was immunoSEQ multiplex PCR; TCRdb's version includes in-frame clones alone and lacks a portion of them. The sample records 100,000 to 140,000 clones, 91% being singletons. This clone was found once. Trimming pared 2 bases from V and 3 bases from J, leaving 20 bases between. The CDR3 runs to 18 residues. CDR1 MGHDK and CDR2 SYGVNS come from the germline V gene. The sequence derives from an adult with an advanced solid tumor such as melanoma, head and neck, liver or kidney cancer. The source was CD4+ or CD8+ T cells sorted from blood, collected in a trial of the OX40 agonist ivuxolimab. The V gene is TRBV25-1, the J gene TRBJ1-5, with D tentatively TRBD1 (5 bases). In nucleotides, the CDR3 is TGTGCCAGCAGTGAAACTCGCTTCGGGGGTCTCGACAATCAGCCCCAGCATTTT. Translated: CASSETRFGGLDNQPQHF.